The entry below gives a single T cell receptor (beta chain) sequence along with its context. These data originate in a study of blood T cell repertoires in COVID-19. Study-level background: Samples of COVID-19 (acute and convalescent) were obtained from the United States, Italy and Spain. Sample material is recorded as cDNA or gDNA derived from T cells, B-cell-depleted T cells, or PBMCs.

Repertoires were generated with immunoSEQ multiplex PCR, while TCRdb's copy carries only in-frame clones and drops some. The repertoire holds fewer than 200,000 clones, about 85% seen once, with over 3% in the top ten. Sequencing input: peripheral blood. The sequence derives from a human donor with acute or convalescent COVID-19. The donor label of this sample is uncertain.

CDR3 sequence reads: CASSQDRDSDTQYF. The CDR3 DNA is TGCGCCAGCAGCCAAGACCGGGACTCAGATACGCAGTATTTT. The V gene is TRBV4-1, the J gene TRBJ2-3, with D possibly matching TRBD2 (6 bases). The CDR3 covers 14 residues. Per germline, CDR1 MGHRA and CDR2 YSYEKL. V was trimmed by 0 bases and J by 4 bases, leaving 8 bases between them.